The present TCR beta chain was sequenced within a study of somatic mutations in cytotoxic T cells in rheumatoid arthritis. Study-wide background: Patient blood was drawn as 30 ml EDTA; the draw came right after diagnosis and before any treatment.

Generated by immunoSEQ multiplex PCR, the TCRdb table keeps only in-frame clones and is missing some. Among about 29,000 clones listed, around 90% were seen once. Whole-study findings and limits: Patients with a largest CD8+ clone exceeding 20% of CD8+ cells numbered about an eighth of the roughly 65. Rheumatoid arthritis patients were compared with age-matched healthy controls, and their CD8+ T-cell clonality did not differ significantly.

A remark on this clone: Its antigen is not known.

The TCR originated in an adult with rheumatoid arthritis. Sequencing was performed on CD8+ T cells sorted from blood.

CDR3 DNA sequence: TGCGCCAGCAGCTTGGACGGGTACGAGCAGTACTTC. Protein product: CASSLDGYEQYF. The chain joins TRBV5-1 to TRBJ2-7; no clear D gene. Germline loops: CDR1 SGHRS, CDR2 YFSETQ. V was cut by 0 bases and J by 4 bases, with 5 bases left in between. This CDR3 has 12 residues.